This section outlines one TCR beta chain sequence together with its context. What it binds is not known. Construction of the TCR beta libraries employed iRepertoire HTBI primers in conjunction with Arm-PCR of CDR3 regions. TCRdb called the multiplex PCR reads again in MiXCR, with one record for every CDR3 protein. This sample carries 400,000 to 500,000 distinct CDR3 sequences, roughly a fifth of them seen once, and the ten largest clones take more than 13%. These data are taken from a study of regulatory T cells in long-lasting Graves disease. Overall study results and limits: Favored usage of TRBV28, TRBJ1-2 and TRBJ2-5 was recorded in persistent disease. TCR diversity was lower in persistent Graves' patients (versus newly diagnosed ones).

V dropped 1 base and J dropped 6 bases, with 12 bases sitting between them. Germline V gene data show CDR1 as SGHAT and CDR2 as FQNNGV. CDR3 size: 15 residues. The time point is: persistent/refractory GD, antithyroid drugs over 5 years with positive TRAb. Making the TCR library involved RNA that had been extracted from PBMCs. Patients were enrolled at an endocrinology department in Xi'an, China. This receptor was obtained from a female donor with Graves disease. Sequencing was performed on peripheral blood mononuclear cells (PBMCs), taken when the disease was refractory, from a patient treated with antithyroid drugs. V and J are TRBV11-2 and TRBJ2-2; possible D gene TRBD2, 5 bases. CDR3: CASSLGESWAGELFF. CDR3 nucleotides: TGTGCCAGCAGCTTAGGGGAGAGCTGGGCCGGGGAGCTGTTTTTT. Supplemented by reference TRBV11-2 and TRBJ2-2, the full variable domain reads EAGVAQSPRYKIIEKRQSVAFWCNPISGHATLYWYQQILGQGPKLLIQFQNNGVVDDSQLPKDRFSAERLKGVDSTLKIQPAKLEDSAVYLCASSLGESWAGELFFGEGSRLTVL.